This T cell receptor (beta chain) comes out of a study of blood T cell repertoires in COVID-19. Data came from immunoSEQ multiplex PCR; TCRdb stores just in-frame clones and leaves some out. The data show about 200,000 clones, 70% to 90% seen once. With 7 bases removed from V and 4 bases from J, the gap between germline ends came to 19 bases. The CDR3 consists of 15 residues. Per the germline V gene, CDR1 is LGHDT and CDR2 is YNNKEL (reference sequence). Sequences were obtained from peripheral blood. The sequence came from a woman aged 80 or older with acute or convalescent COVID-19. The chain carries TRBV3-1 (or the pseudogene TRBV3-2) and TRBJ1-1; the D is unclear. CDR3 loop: CASTPQAGGRTEAFF. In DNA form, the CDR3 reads TGTGCCAGCACCCCCCAGGCCGGAGGGCGCACTGAAGCTTTCTTT.